These 23 T cell receptor beta chains were sequenced from one sample in a study of blood T cell repertoires in COVID-19. Clones were read by immunoSEQ multiplex PCR, and TCRdb kept only the in-frame ones, dropping some. The sample contains 200,000 or so clones, around nine tenths of which appear only once. Input material: peripheral blood. The receptors were gathered from a man between 65 and 85 years old with active or convalescent COVID-19.

About this clone itself: Germline and junction disagree at one end, which may indicate a read error. The chain recombines TRBV19 with TRBJ1-5; D uncertain. The germline V gene encodes CDR1 LNHDA and CDR2 SQIVND (reference sequence). This CDR3 comprises 10 residues. This CDR3 reads CASGKQPQHF. The CDR3 DNA reads as TGTGCCAGTGGCAAACAGCCCCAGCATTTT.

This clone was seen more than once but under ten times. The V and J genes are TRBV18 and TRBJ2-2, with TRBD1 matching 8 bases. Trimming took 4 bases from V and 0 from J; bases not matched to a gene: 13. CDR3 length: 19 amino acids. Germline V gene sequence: CDR1 KGHSH, CDR2 LQKENI. CDR3 loop: CASSLRQGRTSANTGELFF. CDR3 nucleotides: TGTGCCAGCTCACTCCGACAGGGGAGAACTTCTGCGAACACCGGGGAGCTGTTTTTT.

In the case of this clone: This sample includes further DNA sequences coding for the same CDR3. The rearrangement joins TRBV19 to TRBJ2-2; maybe TRBD2 (5 bases). Looked up from germline, CDR1 is LNHDA and CDR2 is SQIVND (reference sequence). The CDR3 covers 14 residues. Trimming took off 8 bases at V and 1 base at J, with 11 bases between the two ends. In nucleotides, the CDR3 is TGTGCCAGTCGAAATCGGGGGAACACCGGGGAGCTGTTTTTT. It translates to CASRNRGNTGELFF. Together with reference TRBV19 and TRBJ2-2, the CDR3 gives the full variable domain: DGGITQSPKYLFRKEGQNVTLSCEQNLNHDAMYWYRQDPGQGLRLIYYSQIVNDFQKGDIAEGYSVSREKKESFPLTVTSAQKNPTAFYLCASRNRGNTGELFFGEGSRLTVL.

On this clone itself: At one of its ends the junction is not consistent with the germline gene, which may arise from a read error. This chain connects TRBV28 to TRBJ2-1; D not resolved. Germline V CDR1 and CDR2: MDHEN, SYDVKM. This CDR3 spans 16 amino acids. CDR3 region: CASSYTRGSSNNEQFF. DNA for the CDR3: TGTGCCAGCAGTTATACCCGCGGCAGCTCCAACAATGAGCAGTTCTTC.

The CDR3 DNA reads TGTGCCACCAGCAGAGGCCGACAGGTCCCGAATGAGCAGTTCTTC. It yields the protein CATSRGRQVPNEQFF. The gene calls are TRBV15 and TRBJ2-1, with D perhaps TRBD1 (6 bases). V was trimmed by 1 base and J by 7 bases, leaving 14 bases between them. Germline V CDR1 and CDR2: LNHNV, YYDKDF (reference sequence). The CDR3 sequence is 15 residues long.

The V and J genes are TRBV28 and TRBJ1-2; D ambiguous. This CDR3 is 11 amino acids long. Germline CDR1 reads MDHEN; CDR2 reads SYDVKM. Trimming shortened V by 4 bases and J by 5 bases, and 5 bases separated the two germline ends. The CDR3 reads CASSSRYGYTF. CDR3 DNA sequence: TGTGCCAGCAGTTCGAGATATGGCTACACCTTC.

The DNA of the CDR3 is TGCGCCAGCAGCTTTGGGGGACTAGCGGGGGAGCCAGGGGAGACCCAGTACTTC. Amino acids: CASSFGGLAGEPGETQYF. The chain is built from TRBV5-1 and TRBJ2-5; 14 bases agree with TRBD2. The CDR3 loop spans 18 amino acids. Germline CDR1 is SGHRS and CDR2 is YFSETQ. V was pared by 2 bases and J by 5 bases, with 11 bases of the junction left unmatched.

This clone was found once. This chain links TRBV9 with TRBJ1-6, with unresolved D. Germline loops: CDR1 SGDLS, CDR2 YYNGEE. The CDR3 loop spans 13 amino acids. The V and J ends lost 3 bases and 9 bases respectively, with 10 bases between them. CDR3 region: CASSAGEVSPLHF. CDR3 in DNA: TGTGCCAGCAGCGCCGGGGAGGTTTCACCCCTCCACTTT.

The chain has TRBV5-5 and TRBJ1-1; 7 bases are a match to TRBD1. The CDR3 spans 15 residues. J was trimmed by 5 bases and V by 4 bases; bases with no gene match: 11. Germline V gene sequence: CDR1 SGHKS, CDR2 YYEKEE (reference sequence). The chain's CDR3 is CASSPHRGAWTEAFF. The CDR3 region has the DNA TGTGCCAGCAGCCCGCACAGGGGCGCGTGGACTGAAGCTTTCTTT.

Written as DNA, the CDR3 is TGTGCCAGCAGTCCGCCCCCGACTAGCGGGGGGGCTAATGAGCAGTACTTC. Residues: CASSPPPTSGGANEQYF. This sequence joins TRBV27 and TRBJ2-7; 14 nucleotides line up with TRBD2. Germline-derived CDR1 and CDR2 are MNHEY and SMNVEV (reference sequence). The CDR3 extends over 17 amino acids. Trimming cost V 5 bases and J 7 bases; bases outside gene matches: 13.

J is TRBJ1-1 and V is TRBV11-2; D gene ambiguous. Germline loops: CDR1 SGHAT, CDR2 FQNNGV. V dropped 7 bases and J dropped 2 bases, with 14 bases sitting between them. The CDR3 length is 14 residues. CDR3 loop: CASTYHGINTEAFF. For the CDR3, the DNA is TGTGCCAGCACCTATCACGGTATAAACACTGAAGCTTTCTTT.

V is TRBV6-2 or TRBV6-3 and J is TRBJ1-1, with D possibly matching TRBD1 (6 bases). The ends were cut back, 5 bases at V and 0 bases at J, with 10 bases in the middle. The length of the CDR3 is 14 residues. CDR1 and CDR2 from the germline V gene are MNHEY and SVGEGT. In DNA form, the CDR3 reads TGTGCCAGCAGTATGGACAGCATGAACACTGAAGCTTTCTTT. This translates into CASSMDSMNTEAFF.

CDR3 in amino acids: CASSPTGGSGNTIYF. CDR3 in DNA: TGTGCCAGCAGTCCTACAGGGGGCTCTGGAAACACCATATATTTT. The genes are TRBV6-6 and TRBJ1-3; 8 bases agree with TRBD1. Trimming removed 5 bases from V and 0 bases from J; junction bases left unmatched: 3. In germline, CDR1 is MNHNY, CDR2 SVGAGI (reference sequence). This CDR3 contains 15 residues.

The chain combines TRBV10-2 with TRBJ2-7, with D tentatively TRBD1 (6 bases). Trimming left V 6 bases short and J 3 bases short, with 12 bases between. The germline gives CDR1 WSHSY, CDR2 SAAADI. CDR3 length: 13 amino acids. CDR3 amino acids: CASSAARGYEQYF. CDR3 DNA sequence: TGCGCCAGCAGCGCGGCCAGGGGCTACGAGCAGTACTTC.

The V gene is TRBV10-3, the J gene TRBJ2-1; TRBD2 might be the D (6 bases). The CDR3 is made up of 12 amino acids. V was trimmed by 6 bases and J by 7 bases, leaving 10 bases between them. CDR1 is ENHRY and CDR2 is SYGVKD in the germline V gene. CDR3 sequence: CAIRTRGNEQFF. The CDR3 DNA reads as TGTGCCATCAGGACTCGGGGGAATGAGCAGTTCTTC.

The chain is built from TRBV7-6 and TRBJ2-3; 8 positions agree with TRBD2. The CDR3 extends over 18 amino acids. V trimming: 1 base; J trimming: 0 bases; junction bases outside the gene matches: 9. Per the germline V gene, CDR1 is SGHVS and CDR2 is FNYEAQ. CDR3 region: CASSLVPPGGQSTDTQYF. CDR3 sequence (DNA): TGTGCCAGCAGCTTAGTCCCCCCGGGGGGGCAAAGCACAGATACGCAGTATTTT.

The V gene is TRBV30, the J gene TRBJ2-2; D is perhaps TRBD2 (5 bases). The CDR3 runs 12 residues. Germline V gene lookup returns CDR1 GTSNPN and CDR2 SVGIG (reference sequence). Trimming removed 3 bases from V and 5 bases from J, with 7 bases in between. CDR3 DNA: TGTGCCTGGAGCCCGGGAACCGGGGAGCTGTTTTTT. Its protein product is CAWSPGTGELFF.

The genes are TRBV28 and TRBJ2-1, with TRBD2 as a possible D gene (6 bases). This CDR3 contains 15 residues. The V gene lost 9 bases and the J gene lost 15 bases, with 30 bases spanning the gap. Germline V gene sequence: CDR1 MDHEN, CDR2 SYDVKM. CDR3 nucleotides: TGTGCCAGTAAGGAGGGCCCTGTACAATCAGGCTATACGTTCTTC. Translation gives CASKEGPVQSGYTFF.

The CDR3 sequence: CATRSSSSTDTQYF. In nucleotides, the CDR3 is TGTGCCACCCGGTCAAGTTCATCCACAGATACGCAGTATTTT. The chain recombines TRBV24-1 with TRBJ2-3, with D unclear. The CDR3 sequence is 14 residues long. The germline CDR1 and CDR2 sequences are KGHDR and SFDVKD. The V end was cut by 9 bases, the J end by 2 bases, with 14 bases between.

The chain couples TRBV7-9 to TRBJ2-5; 10 nucleotides line up with TRBD2. Unmatched junction bases numbered 1, after V lost 4 bases and J lost 5 bases. CDR3 length: 13 residues. The V gene's germline CDR1 is SEHNR and CDR2 FQNEAQ (reference sequence). CDR3: CASSSSGSETQYF. For the CDR3, the DNA is TGTGCCAGCAGCTCTAGCGGGAGCGAGACCCAGTACTTC.

This clone was observed a few times. V gene TRBV6-5 combines with J gene TRBJ1-4; TRBD1 matches at 9 bases. Germline CDR1 is MNHEY and CDR2 is SVGAGI. V dropped 5 bases and J dropped 16; count of bases not matched to a gene: 8. The CDR3 extends over 12 amino acids. CDR3 sequence reads: CASSTTGQGEFF. The CDR3 nucleotides are TGTGCCAGCAGTACAACGGGACAGGGAGAGTTTTTT.

The V call is TRBV4-1, the J call TRBJ2-7; D is unresolved. The V end lost 4 bases, the J end lost 1 base, and 14 bases lay between the germline ends. In germline, CDR1 is MGHRA, CDR2 YSYEKL. This CDR3 region has 15 residues. CDR3 sequence reads: CASSPPGLPSYEQYF. In DNA, the CDR3 is TGCGCCAGCAGCCCCCCTGGGCTTCCGTCCTACGAGCAGTACTTC.

The chain recombines TRBV9 with TRBJ2-2; D is possibly TRBD2 (6 bases). The length of the CDR3 is 15 residues. V lost 2 bases to trimming and J lost 2 bases, with 10 bases between them. The germline V gene encodes CDR1 SGDLS and CDR2 YYNGEE. CDR3 amino acids: CASSVGGLNTGELFF. CDR3 nucleotides: TGTGCCAGCAGCGTTGGGGGGTTAAACACCGGGGAGCTGTTTTTT.